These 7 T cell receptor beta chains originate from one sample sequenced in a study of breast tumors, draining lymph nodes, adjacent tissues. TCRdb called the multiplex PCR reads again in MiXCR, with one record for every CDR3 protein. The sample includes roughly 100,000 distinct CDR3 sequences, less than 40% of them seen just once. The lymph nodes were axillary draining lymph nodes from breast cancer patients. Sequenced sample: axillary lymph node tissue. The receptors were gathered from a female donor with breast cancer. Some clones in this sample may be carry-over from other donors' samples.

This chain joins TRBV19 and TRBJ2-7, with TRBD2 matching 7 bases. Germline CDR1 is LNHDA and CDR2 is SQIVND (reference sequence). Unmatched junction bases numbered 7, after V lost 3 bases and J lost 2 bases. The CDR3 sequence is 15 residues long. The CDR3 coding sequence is TGTGCCAGTAGTATTACGGTAGCGGGTACCTACGAGCAGTACTTC. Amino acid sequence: CASSITVAGTYEQYF.

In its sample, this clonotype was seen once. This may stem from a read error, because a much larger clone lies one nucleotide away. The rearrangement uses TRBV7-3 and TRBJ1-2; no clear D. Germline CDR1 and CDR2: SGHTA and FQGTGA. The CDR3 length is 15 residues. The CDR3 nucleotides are TGTGCCAGCAGTCCCCTTGATGAGGACCCGTATGGCTACCCCTTC. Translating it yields CASSPLDEDPYGYPF.

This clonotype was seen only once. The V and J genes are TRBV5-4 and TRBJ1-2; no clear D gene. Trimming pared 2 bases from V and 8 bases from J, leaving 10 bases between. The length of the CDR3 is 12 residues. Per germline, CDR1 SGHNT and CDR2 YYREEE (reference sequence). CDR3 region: CASSFDNSGYTF. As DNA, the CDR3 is TGTGCCAGCAGCTTTGATAACTCCGGCTACACCTTC.

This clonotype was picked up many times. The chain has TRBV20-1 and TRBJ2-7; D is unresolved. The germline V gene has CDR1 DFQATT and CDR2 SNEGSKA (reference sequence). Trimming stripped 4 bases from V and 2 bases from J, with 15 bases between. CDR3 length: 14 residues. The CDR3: CSATPPRTPYEQYF. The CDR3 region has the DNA TGCAGTGCTACCCCCCCCCGGACCCCCTACGAGCAGTACTTC.

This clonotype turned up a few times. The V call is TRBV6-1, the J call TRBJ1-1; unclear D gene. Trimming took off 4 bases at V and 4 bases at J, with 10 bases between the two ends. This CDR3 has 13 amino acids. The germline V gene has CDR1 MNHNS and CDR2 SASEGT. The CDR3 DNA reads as TGTGCCAGCAGTGTGATAGGGATCACTGAAGCTTTCTTT. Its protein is CASSVIGITEAFF.

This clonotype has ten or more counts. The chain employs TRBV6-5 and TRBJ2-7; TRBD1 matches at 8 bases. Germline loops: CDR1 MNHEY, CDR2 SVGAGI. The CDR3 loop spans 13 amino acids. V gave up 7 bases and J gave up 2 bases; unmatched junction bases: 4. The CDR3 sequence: CASTQGQAYEQYF. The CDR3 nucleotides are TGTGCCAGCACCCAGGGACAGGCCTACGAGCAGTACTTC.

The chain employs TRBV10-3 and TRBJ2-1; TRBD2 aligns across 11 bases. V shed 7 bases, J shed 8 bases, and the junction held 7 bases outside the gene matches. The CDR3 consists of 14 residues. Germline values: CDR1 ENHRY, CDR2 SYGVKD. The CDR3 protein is CAITVLAGAHEQFF. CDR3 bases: TGTGCCATCACGGTACTAGCGGGGGCCCATGAGCAGTTCTTC.